The 18 T cell receptor beta chains presented below share a single source sample, sequenced in a study of cytomegalovirus exposure and HLA in healthy donors. The table came from immunoSEQ multiplex PCR; TCRdb's copy has only in-frame clones and leaves some out. The table lists 200,000 or so clones, 84% of them singletons. Sequenced material: PBMCs. These receptors came from a woman aged 25 to 45 in good health and CMV-seropositive.

This chain joins TRBV19 and TRBJ2-3, with 8 bases fitting TRBD2. From germline, CDR1 is LNHDA and CDR2 SQIVND (reference sequence). The CDR3 consists of 17 residues. Unmatched junction bases numbered 15, after V lost 5 bases and J lost 5 bases. CDR3 bases: TGTGCCAGTAGTTTGGGACTAGAGAGGGGGACTGGAGATACGCAGTATTTT. Protein product: CASSLGLERGTGDTQYF.

DNA for the CDR3: TGTGCCAGCAGTTTACGGGCGGGAGGGTTGTACAATGAGCAGTTCTTC. It specifies CASSLRAGGLYNEQFF. This chain connects TRBV27 to TRBJ2-1, with TRBD2 identical over 9 bases. The J segment lost 4 bases and the V segment lost 2 bases, leaving 6 bases of the junction unmatched. The germline gives CDR1 MNHEY, CDR2 SMNVEV (reference sequence). CDR3 length equals 16 residues.

The V and J genes are TRBV29-1 and TRBJ2-1, with TRBD1 identical over 8 bases. V shed 8 bases, J shed 0 bases, and the junction held 15 bases outside the gene matches. CDR1 SQVTM and CDR2 ANQGSEA come from the germline V gene. The CDR3 is 17 amino acids. CDR3 amino acids: CSIQGATLYSSYNEQFF. Written as DNA, the CDR3 is TGCAGCATCCAGGGGGCGACCCTCTATAGCTCCTACAATGAGCAGTTCTTC.

This chain uses TRBV30 with TRBJ2-2; TRBD1 aligns across 7 bases. Losses at the gene ends were 3 bases for V and 13 bases for J; bases not matched to a gene: 14. The CDR3 covers 14 residues. The germline gives CDR1 GTSNPN, CDR2 SVGIG (reference sequence). CDR3 sequence reads: CAWRVGTATGGLFF. CDR3 sequence (DNA): TGTGCCTGGAGGGTTGGGACAGCAACCGGAGGGCTGTTTTTT.

The chain employs TRBV6-5 and TRBJ1-5; 12 bases fit TRBD1. V gave up 8 bases and J gave up 7 bases; unmatched junction bases: 6. The CDR3 runs to 14 residues. CDR1 and CDR2 from the germline V gene are MNHEY and SVGAGI. In DNA, the CDR3 is TGTGCCAGCGGGGGACAGGGGGCTCGGCAGCCCCAGCATTTT. It specifies CASGGQGARQPQHF.

The chain carries TRBV18 and TRBJ1-2; 9 positions agree with TRBD1. The CDR3 length is 16 residues. The V segment lost 3 bases and the J segment 5 bases; nucleotides outside the gene matches: 10. The germline V gene has CDR1 KGHSH and CDR2 LQKENI. The CDR3 DNA is TGTGCCAGCTCACCCGCTGACCGGGACAGGGTATATGGCTACACCTTC. Translating it yields CASSPADRDRVYGYTF.

CDR3 region: CASSETSGIHNEQFF. DNA of the CDR3: TGTGCCAGCAGTGAAACTAGCGGGATTCACAATGAGCAGTTCTTC. V gene TRBV9 combines with J gene TRBJ2-1, with 10 bases lining up with TRBD2. V lost 5 bases, J lost 5 bases, and 7 bases stayed unmatched. The length of the CDR3 is 15 residues. The V gene's germline CDR1 is SGDLS and CDR2 YYNGEE. Together with reference TRBV9 and TRBJ2-1, the CDR3 gives the full variable domain: DSGVTQTPKHLITATGQRVTLRCSPRSGDLSVYWYQQSLDQGLQFLIQYYNGEERAKGNILERFSAQQFPDLHSELNLSSLELGDSALYFCASSETSGIHNEQFFGPGTRLTVL.

The V call is TRBV25-1, the J call TRBJ2-5; 8 bases agree with TRBD2. Germline CDR1 reads MGHDK; CDR2 reads SYGVNS. With V trimmed by 8 bases and J by 4 bases, 6 bases remained unmatched. This CDR3 region has 13 residues. The CDR3 region has the DNA TGTGCCAGCGGGGACCGGGGGGGAGAGACCCAGTACTTC. Protein sequence: CASGDRGGETQYF. The variable domain in full, completed from reference TRBV25-1 and TRBJ2-5, reads EADIYQTPRYLVIGTGKKITLECSQTMGHDKMYWYQQDPGMELHLIHYSYGVNSTEKGDLSSESTVSRIRTEHFPLTLESARPSHTSQYLCASGDRGGETQYFGPGTRLLVL.

The gene calls are TRBV5-1 and TRBJ1-2; D uncertain. Deletions cut 0 bases from V and 1 base from J, with 7 bases between. Germline CDR1 SGHRS, CDR2 YFSETQ. The CDR3 has 14 amino acids. CDR3 in DNA: TGCGCCAGCAGCTTGGACTTCCTTAACTATGGCTACACCTTC. Translation gives CASSLDFLNYGYTF.

J is TRBJ2-3 and V is TRBV2; TRBD2 aligns across 7 bases. V lost 3 bases to trimming and J lost 11 bases; unmatched junction nucleotides: 5. CDR1 is SNHLY, CDR2 FYNNEI, per germline. The CDR3 runs 12 residues. The CDR3, as DNA: TGTGCCAGCAGTGAGGGGCTAGCGGTGCAGTATTTT. The encoded protein is CASSEGLAVQYF.

The rearrangement links TRBV29-1 to TRBJ2-7; 12 bases are a match to TRBD2. Germline CDR1 and CDR2: SQVTM and ANQGSEA. The V gene end was trimmed by 6 bases and the J gene end by 3 bases; junction bases not matched to a gene: 12. CDR3 length: 16 residues. The CDR3 sequence is CSVYSPLTSGSYEQYF. The CDR3 DNA follows: TGCAGCGTCTACTCACCTTTGACTAGCGGGAGCTACGAGCAGTACTTC.

The chain has TRBV11-2 and TRBJ2-3, with no clear D. This CDR3 has 11 amino acids. V was pared by 3 bases and J by 4 bases, with 2 bases between. Germline assignment: CDR1 SGHAT and CDR2 FQNNGV. CDR3 in amino acids: CASSFADTQYF. CDR3 DNA: TGTGCCAGCAGCTTCGCAGATACGCAGTATTTT.

CDR3 sequence: CASSPSANTEAFF. Here the CDR3 DNA reads TGTGCCAGCAGCCCAAGCGCGAACACTGAAGCTTTCTTT. The rearrangement joins TRBV14 to TRBJ1-1, with D uncertain. CDR3 length equals 13 residues. Germline V gene data show CDR1 as SGHDN and CDR2 as FVKESK. Trimming pared 4 bases from V and 1 base from J, leaving 7 bases between.

This chain joins TRBV9 and TRBJ1-3; unclear D gene. Germline V lookup: CDR1 SGDLS, CDR2 YYNGEE. Deletions cut 2 bases from V and 0 bases from J, with 6 bases between. The CDR3 totals 14 residues. CDR3: CASSVRNSGNTIYF. Written as DNA, the CDR3 is TGTGCCAGCAGCGTCCGTAACTCTGGAAACACCATATATTTT. Complete variable domain (other parts from reference TRBV9 and TRBJ1-3): DSGVTQTPKHLITATGQRVTLRCSPRSGDLSVYWYQQSLDQGLQFLIQYYNGEERAKGNILERFSAQQFPDLHSELNLSSLELGDSALYFCASSVRNSGNTIYFGEGSWLTVV.

The CDR3 here is CASGIGSSGLNTEAFF. The CDR3, as DNA: TGTGCCAGCGGCATTGGGTCGAGTGGGCTGAACACTGAAGCTTTCTTT. The J gene is TRBJ1-1, the V gene TRBV28; unclear D gene. V lost 8 bases and J 0 bases, leaving 19 bases between the germline ends. Looked up from germline, CDR1 is MDHEN and CDR2 is SYDVKM. The CDR3 loop spans 16 amino acids.

J is TRBJ2-1 and V is TRBV5-6; the match to TRBD1 covers 7 bases. Germline trimming cut 2 bases from V and 0 bases from J; bases unmatched to any gene: 8. From germline, CDR1 is SGHDT and CDR2 YYEEEE. The CDR3 extends over 17 amino acids. The CDR3 nucleotides read TGTGCCAGCAGCTTCGGGGTTTGGGACAGCTCCTACAATGAGCAGTTCTTC. It codes for CASSFGVWDSSYNEQFF.

The rearrangement uses TRBV9 and TRBJ1-3; TRBD1 might be the D (5 bases). Trimming took 4 bases from V and 0 from J, leaving 14 bases between them. This CDR3 is built from 16 residues. Germline V gene sequence: CDR1 SGDLS, CDR2 YYNGEE. This CDR3 is CASSTQAGLSGNTIYF. DNA for the CDR3: TGTGCCAGCAGCACCCAAGCGGGACTCTCTGGAAACACCATATATTTT.

The J gene is TRBJ1-2, the V gene TRBV29-1; D gene ambiguous. Trimming left V 1 base short and J 5 bases short, with 11 bases between. Germline loops: CDR1 SQVTM, CDR2 ANQGSEA. The CDR3 loop spans 13 amino acids. CDR3 sequence: CSVEAVTPYGYTF. The CDR3 coding sequence is TGCAGCGTTGAAGCCGTCACTCCATATGGCTACACCTTC.